This TCR beta chain was profiled in a study of blood T cell repertoires in COVID-19. In the authors' methods: Researchers report that nucleated cell counts were estimated from reference gene primer amplification. This table comes from immunoSEQ multiplex PCR, and its TCRdb copy is limited to in-frame clones, with some not included. D and trimming come from the DNA, and the V and J calls and clone size come from that table. The sample lists around 25,000 clones; 60% to 75% were seen once. The V segment lost 0 bases and the J segment 4 bases; nucleotides outside the gene matches: 2. Germline V gives CDR1 MDHEN, CDR2 SYDVKM. The CDR3 runs to 16 residues. A few counts support this clone.

Material for sequencing was peripheral blood. J is TRBJ2-1 and V is TRBV28, with 11 bases that match TRBD2. The receptor was isolated from a man between 50 and 59 years old with COVID-19, enrolled during active disease. CDR3 sequence (DNA): TGTGCCAGCAGTTTATGGGGGACTAGCGGATACAATGAGCAGTTCTTC. Translated, it gives CASSLWGTSGYNEQFF.